Listed below are T cell receptor beta chains from one sample, sequenced in a study of early stage breast cancer tumors. The data were produced by immunoSEQ multiplex PCR, yet TCRdb's version contains in-frame clones alone and is incomplete. The table includes under 12,000 clones, about 78% detected once. The sequenced material came from breast tumor tissue. Source of these receptors: a person aged 40 to 49 with breast cancer. The CDR3 runs from the conserved cysteine through the conserved F or W. The D gene is left open where the match is weak. Clone size is stated in some rows and not others, as once, few, many or a class when expanded.

J: TRBJ1-5; D: NA; V: TRBV19; size: NA; DNA: TGTGCCAGCAGATGGGTCCCCGATCAGCCCCAGCATTTT; CDR3: CASRWVPDQPQHF
J: TRBJ2-3; D: NA; V: TRBV5-1; size: few; DNA: TGCGCCAGCAGCCGAGGAGATACGCAGTATTTT; CDR3: CASSRGDTQYF
J: TRBJ2-1; D: NA; V: TRBV9; size: NA; DNA: TGTGCCAGCAGCGTCCGCAATGAGCAGTTCTTC; CDR3: CASSVRNEQFF
J: TRBJ2-3; D: NA; V: TRBV9; size: NA; DNA: TGTGCCAGCAGCCCCCGTTTCACAGATACGCAGTATTTT; CDR3: CASSPRFTDTQYF
J: TRBJ1-1; D: NA; V: TRBV6-1; size: NA; DNA: TGTGCCAGCAGAACCACTGAAGCTTTCTTT; CDR3: CASRTTEAFF
J: TRBJ2-1; D: NA; V: TRBV5-4; size: NA; DNA: TGTGCCAGCAGCTCTTTTGGGGACAATGAGCAGTTCTTC; CDR3: CASSSFGDNEQFF
J: TRBJ2-7; D: NA; V: TRBV2; size: NA; DNA: TGTGCCAGCAGTGTTAACGGCTACGAGCAGTACTTC; CDR3: CASSVNGYEQYF
J: TRBJ2-7; D: TRBD1; V: TRBV5-5; size: NA; DNA: TGTGCCAGCAGCTTTGGACAGGGGCTCGAGCAGTACTTC; CDR3: CASSFGQGLEQYF
J: TRBJ2-1; D: NA; V: TRBV7-3; size: NA; DNA: TGTGCCAGCAGCGCAGGGAATCTCGATGAGCAGTTCTTC; CDR3: CASSAGNLDEQFF
J: TRBJ1-2; D: NA; V: TRBV29-1; size: NA; DNA: TGCAGCGTTGTGGACAGTACTAACTATGGCTACACCTTC; CDR3: CSVVDSTNYGYTF
J: TRBJ2-7; D: NA; V: TRBV25-1; size: NA; DNA: TGTGCCAGCAGTGAGGAGAGCGGCTACGAGCAGTACTTC; CDR3: CASSEESGYEQYF
J: TRBJ2-1; D: TRBD1; V: TRBV7-7; size: NA; DNA: TGTGCTAGCAGCTTAGGACAGGGGAGCCATGAGCAGTTCTTC; CDR3: CASSLGQGSHEQFF
J: TRBJ2-1; D: TRBD1; V: TRBV7-9; size: few; DNA: TGTGCCACCCAGGGGGCGGCCCAGGGGGCTAATGAGCAGTTCTTC; CDR3: CATQGAAQGANEQFF
J: TRBJ2-7; D: NA; V: TRBV29-1; size: NA; DNA: TGCAGCGTTGGCAGCTACTACGAGCAGTACTTC; CDR3: CSVGSYYEQYF
J: TRBJ2-3; D: NA; V: TRBV27; size: NA; DNA: TGTGCCAGCAGTTTAGATAAACTAGAACTTGCTAGCACAGATACGCAGTATTTT; CDR3: CASSLDKLELASTDTQYF
J: TRBJ1-1; D: TRBD1; V: TRBV5-1; size: NA; DNA: TGCGCCAGCAGCTTGGCGAAGGTAGGACAGGGGCAAGTGAACACTGAAGCTTTCTTT; CDR3: CASSLAKVGQGQVNTEAFF
J: TRBJ2-7; D: TRBD2; V: TRBV5-1; size: NA; DNA: TGCGCCAGCATAAGAGCGGGAGCCCTCTACGAGCAGTACTTC; CDR3: CASIRAGALYEQYF
J: TRBJ2-3; D: TRBD2; V: TRBV5-4; size: NA; DNA: TGTGCCAGCAGCGAAGGACTAGCGGGAGCTGCAGATACGCAGTATTTT; CDR3: CASSEGLAGAADTQYF
J: TRBJ2-3; D: TRBD2; V: TRBV29-1; size: NA; DNA: TGCAGCGCCGAGGGGCTAGCGGGAAAGCCAGATACGCAGTATTTT; CDR3: CSAEGLAGKPDTQYF
J: TRBJ2-3; D: TRBD2; V: TRBV9; size: few; DNA: TGTGCCAGCAGCTCCCGGACTAGCGGGAGACACACAGATACGCAGTATTTT; CDR3: CASSSRTSGRHTDTQYF
J: TRBJ1-3; D: TRBD1; V: TRBV5-1; size: NA; DNA: TGCGCCAGCAGCCCCTACGGACAGGGGGCAAACACCATATATTTT; CDR3: CASSPYGQGANTIYF
J: TRBJ1-2; D: TRBD1; V: TRBV30; size: few; DNA: TGTGCCTGGGACAGGGGGATAGGAGGCTACACCTTC; CDR3: CAWDRGIGGYTF
J: TRBJ2-7; D: NA; V: TRBV6-1; size: NA; DNA: TGTGCCAGCAGTGGTTTCTACGAGCAGTACTTC; CDR3: CASSGFYEQYF
J: TRBJ2-7; D: TRBD1; V: TRBV6-1; size: NA; DNA: TGTGCCAGCAATTGGGACAGGCTCCCCTCCTACGAGCAGTACTTC; CDR3: CASNWDRLPSYEQYF
J: TRBJ1-2; D: NA; V: TRBV6-1; size: NA; DNA: TGTGCCAGCAGTACCCAGGGGAACTATGGCTACACCTTC; CDR3: CASSTQGNYGYTF
J: TRBJ2-1; D: NA; V: TRBV5-1; size: NA; DNA: TGCGCCAGCAGTTGGCTTTTAGGCAGGGCCAATGAGCAGTTCTTC; CDR3: CASSWLLGRANEQFF
J: TRBJ2-7; D: TRBD1; V: TRBV19; size: NA; DNA: TGTGCCAGTAGTAGAGAACAGGGACAGGGAATCGACGAGCAGTACTTC; CDR3: CASSREQGQGIDEQYF
J: TRBJ2-6; D: NA; V: TRBV18; size: NA; DNA: TGTGCCAGCTTACCAAGTCCGGGGGCCAACGTCCTGACTTTC; CDR3: CASLPSPGANVLTF
J: TRBJ1-4; D: NA; V: TRBV7-8; size: NA; DNA: TGTGCCAGCCATCCTCAGCTAGGGAGAGGTGAAAAACTGTTTTTT; CDR3: CASHPQLGRGEKLFF
J: TRBJ1-1; D: TRBD1; V: TRBV7-8; size: NA; DNA: TGTGCCAGCAGCTTCAGGGGGCGAAGCACTGAAGCTTTCTTT; CDR3: CASSFRGRSTEAFF
J: TRBJ2-3; D: TRBD2; V: TRBV25-1; size: once; DNA: TGTGCCAGCAGGAGCGGGACTAGCACAGATACGCAGTATTTT; CDR3: CASRSGTSTDTQYF
J: TRBJ2-7; D: NA; V: TRBV19; size: NA; DNA: TGTGCCAGTAGTATGTCCTTCTCCTACGAGCAGTACTTC; CDR3: CASSMSFSYEQYF
J: TRBJ1-5; D: NA; V: TRBV30; size: NA; DNA: TGTGCCTGGCAAACCCAGGGTCGTCAGCCCCAGCATTTT; CDR3: CAWQTQGRQPQHF
J: TRBJ2-7; D: NA; V: TRBV21-1; size: once; DNA: TGTGCCAGCAGCAACTCAAGGGACCCTTTCAAGGACTACGAGCAGTACTTC; CDR3: CASSNSRDPFKDYEQYF
J: TRBJ2-1; D: TRBD2; V: TRBV6-5; size: NA; DNA: TGTGCCAGCAGTTACTCTCCGGGAGGGAACAATGAGCAGTTCTTC; CDR3: CASSYSPGGNNEQFF
J: TRBJ1-3; D: TRBD1; V: TRBV5-5; size: NA; DNA: TGTGCCAGCAGCTTGGCGGGGGACAGGGAACGTCGGGACGGAAACACCATATATTTT; CDR3: CASSLAGDRERRDGNTIYF
J: TRBJ1-1; D: NA; V: TRBV14; size: few; DNA: TGTGCCAGCAGCCAAGGGGCGCGTACTGAAGCTTTCTTT; CDR3: CASSQGARTEAFF
J: TRBJ2-5; D: NA; V: TRBV11-3; size: NA; DNA: TGTGCCAGCAGCGCCCCCTCGGCAGTAGGAGAGACCCAGTACTTC; CDR3: CASSAPSAVGETQYF
J: TRBJ2-3; D: NA; V: TRBV10-3; size: NA; DNA: TGTGCCATCTGGGGGGGCACAGATACGCAGTATTTT; CDR3: CAIWGGTDTQYF
J: TRBJ2-2; D: TRBD2; V: TRBV27; size: NA; DNA: TGTGCCAGCAGTTTTACTTTAGCGGGAGACCCAACCGGGGAGCTGTTTTTT; CDR3: CASSFTLAGDPTGELFF
J: TRBJ2-3; D: TRBD2; V: TRBV12-5; size: NA; DNA: TGTGCTAGTGGTTTGACTAGCGGGAGCACAGATACGCAGTATTTT; CDR3: CASGLTSGSTDTQYF
J: TRBJ1-1; D: NA; V: TRBV18; size: few; DNA: TGTGCCAGCTCACCGCCCGCACAGGGTCCCACTGAAGCTTTCTTT; CDR3: CASSPPAQGPTEAFF
J: TRBJ1-1; D: NA; V: TRBV18; size: NA; DNA: TGTGCCAGCTCACCAAGGCGAGTGGGGACGAACACTGAAGCTTTCTTT; CDR3: CASSPRRVGTNTEAFF
J: TRBJ1-1; D: NA; V: TRBV5-4; size: few; DNA: TGTGCCAGCAGGACCCGATTGAGGAGTGAGAACACTGAAGCTTTCTTT; CDR3: CASRTRLRSENTEAFF
J: TRBJ1-1; D: TRBD1; V: TRBV5-1; size: NA; DNA: TGCGCCAGCAGCTGGACAGGGTCGGGAATGAACACTGAAGCTTTCTTT; CDR3: CASSWTGSGMNTEAFF
J: TRBJ1-2; D: NA; V: TRBV30; size: once; DNA: TGTGCCTGGAGTGCTGCGGGGGCCCTCATAATACTACAATTC; CDR3: CAWSAAGALIILQF
J: TRBJ1-3; D: NA; V: TRBV18; size: few; DNA: TGTGCCAGCTCTCTTACCGGGGCTGGAAACACCATATATTTT; CDR3: CASSLTGAGNTIYF
J: TRBJ1-1; D: NA; V: TRBV12-5; size: NA; DNA: TGTGCTAGTGGTTTGGCACTCCTTACTGAAGCTTTCTTT; CDR3: CASGLALLTEAFF